Here is one TCR beta chain with its context. Antigen: not known. This sample was taken from a study of post-analysis software for immune sequencing data. Across the whole study: Relapsing-remitting, secondary progressive and progressive-relapsing forms made up the multiple sclerosis disease courses. General study findings and limits: Controls' normalized Chao1 diversity significantly exceeded that of multiple sclerosis patients. Comparison of patients with controls showed 4 to 6 TRBV segments more frequent in patients, TRBV5-6, TRBV5-1 and TRBV20-1 among them.

The J segment lost 4 bases and the V segment lost 1 base, leaving 0 bases of the junction unmatched. Germline V gene lookup returns CDR1 LNHNV and CDR2 YYDKDF (reference sequence). This CDR3 has 15 amino acids. Unique-molecular-identifier-tagged TCR beta cDNA libraries were used. TCRdb ran MiXCR on the PCR reads and lists one entry per CDR3 protein. The sample carries hundreds of thousands of distinct CDR3 sequences, roughly 29% recorded once. Sequenced sample: blood. The TCR was taken from a girl aged 10-17 years with multiple sclerosis. The J gene is TRBJ2-5, the V gene TRBV15; 13 bases match TRBD2. CDR3 nucleotide sequence: TGTGCCACCAGCAGAGGACTAGCGGGAGGAGAGACCCAGTACTTC. Protein product: CATSRGLAGGETQYF. Together with reference TRBV15 and TRBJ2-5, the CDR3 gives the full variable domain: DAMVIQNPRYQVTQFGKPVTLSCSQTLNHNVMYWYQQKSSQAPKLLFHYYDKDFNNEADTPDNFQSRRPNTSFCFLDIRSPGLGDTAMYLCATSRGLAGGETQYFGPGTRLLVL.